The rows below give T cell receptor beta chains drawn from one sample of a study of T cells in Graves' hyperthyroidism and ophthalmopathy. One entry per CDR3 protein results from TCRdb running MiXCR on the multiplex PCR reads. The sample includes fewer than 750,000 distinct CDR3 sequences, more than 14% seen only once; the top ten take around an eighth. The specimen sequenced was blood. The receptors shown here come from a woman between 45 and 60 years old with Graves' ophthalmopathy. Both conserved end residues are part of each CDR3. The D gene is left open where the match is weak. Clone size is given for some rows only: seen once, a few or many times, or a class if the clone is expanded.

J gene,D gene,V gene,clone size,CDR3 DNA,CDR3 protein
TRBJ2-3,-,TRBV7-2,many,TGTGCCAGCAGCTTAGGCCTAGTCCGCGCTCATACGCAGTATTTT,CASSLGLVRAHTQYF
TRBJ1-5,-,TRBV9,few,TGTGCCAGCAGCGTGGGGGTGGATTTGGATCAGCCCCAGCATTTT,CASSVGVDLDQPQHF
TRBJ2-2,-,TRBV7-3,-,TGTGCCAGCAGCCCGGGGCAGTTCACCGGGGAGCTGTTTTTT,CASSPGQFTGELFF
TRBJ2-5,TRBD1,TRBV5-6,few,TGTGCCAGCAGCTGGACAGGGCAAGAGACCCAGTACTTC,CASSWTGQETQYF
TRBJ2-7,-,TRBV6-2/TRBV6-3,-,TGTGCCAGCAGTTACGGAGGGACAAGGGAAAAAAACGAGCAGTACTTC,CASSYGGTREKNEQYF
TRBJ2-1,-,TRBV12-5,-,TGTGCTAGTGGTTGGGGAGACTCATCCTGGCAGTTCTTC,CASGWGDSSWQFF
TRBJ2-3,TRBD2,TRBV28,many,TGTGCCAGTGGACTAGCGGGAGGAGATACGCAGTATTTT,CASGLAGGDTQYF
TRBJ1-5,TRBD1,TRBV10-2,many,TGCGCCAGCAGTGCCAGGACAGGACCGGGCAATCAGCCCCAGCATTTT,CASSARTGPGNQPQHF
TRBJ2-5,TRBD2,TRBV28,-,TGTGCCAGCACCGCTTTAGCGGGGGGCGGGGAGACCCAGTACTTC,CASTALAGGGETQYF
TRBJ1-2,-,TRBV28,many,TGTGCCAGCAGTTCCCCACAGGGATCCCATTATGGCTACACCTTC,CASSSPQGSHYGYTF
TRBJ2-4,TRBD2,TRBV5-1,many,TGCGCCAGCAGCCTCGGGACTAGCGGAAACATTCAGTACTTC,CASSLGTSGNIQYF
TRBJ2-5,-,TRBV20-1,many,TGCAGTGCTCCACCGGGACGGCAAGAGACCCAGTACTTC,CSAPPGRQETQYF
TRBJ1-1,TRBD1,TRBV30,many,TGTGCCTGGACCAGACAGGGGAAAAATGAAGCTTTCTTT,CAWTRQGKNEAFF
TRBJ2-1,-,TRBV2,many,TGTGCCAGCATACGGGAGCAACTGAGAGATGAGCAGTTCTTC,CASIREQLRDEQFF
TRBJ2-1,-,TRBV7-9,many,TGTGCCAGCAGCTTAGCCAGCAATGAGCAGTTCTTC,CASSLASNEQFF
TRBJ2-1,TRBD1,TRBV11-2,many,TGTGCCAGCAGCTTAGTCGACTGGGACAGGGGGATTAATGAGCAGTTCTTC,CASSLVDWDRGINEQFF
TRBJ2-5,TRBD2,TRBV15,few,TGTGCCACCAGCAGAAGGAGGAAGGCTAGCGGGAGGCAGACCCAGTACTTC,CATSRRRKASGRQTQYF
TRBJ2-2,-,TRBV2,many,TGTGCCAGCAGTGTATCGACGACAGGGGAGGGGGGGCTGTTTTTT,CASSVSTTGEGGLFF
TRBJ2-2,-,TRBV5-1,few,TGCGCCAGCACCGGGGCAGGGACGAGCACCGGGGAGCTGTTTTTT,CASTGAGTSTGELFF
TRBJ1-5,TRBD1,TRBV5-8,many,TGTGCCAGCAGCCCGATACAGGGGGCAGATCAGCCCCAGCATTTT,CASSPIQGADQPQHF
TRBJ1-1,-,TRBV30,-,TGTGCCTGGAGTAGGTGGGGGGGGAACACTGAAGCTTTCTTT,CAWSRWGGNTEAFF
TRBJ2-3,TRBD2,TRBV6-6,-,TGTGCCAGCAGTTACTCTTCTAGCGGGGTCCTCGGAGATACGCAGTATTTT,CASSYSSSGVLGDTQYF
TRBJ1-3,-,TRBV4-3,few,TGCGCCAGCAGCCAAGAAAGGACGGCCAGACTCCATGGAAACACCATATATTTT,CASSQERTARLHGNTIYF
TRBJ2-5,TRBD2,TRBV7-3,few,TGTGCCAGCAGCATTTCCGGGACTAGCGGGAGGGAGACCCAGTACTTC,CASSISGTSGRETQYF
TRBJ2-7,TRBD2,TRBV11-2,many,TGTGCCAGCAGCTTGGGACTAGGGGTCTACGAGCAGTACTTC,CASSLGLGVYEQYF
TRBJ2-3,TRBD2,TRBV9,many,TGTGCCAGCAGTGTTGGGACTAGCGGCACAGATACGCAGTATTTT,CASSVGTSGTDTQYF
TRBJ2-6,-,TRBV24-1,-,TGTGCCACCAGTGGGCGAGGCACGGGGAGCTCTGGGGCCAACGTCCTGACTTTC,CATSGRGTGSSGANVLTF
TRBJ2-3,TRBD2,TRBV7-8,many,TGTGCCAGCAGCCGGACTAGCGGGAGTCGGATGGTTGGCACAGATACGCAGTATTTT,CASSRTSGSRMVGTDTQYF
TRBJ1-1,TRBD1,TRBV7-9,few,TGTGCCAGCAGCTTAGTGGGACAGTCCAAGGACACTGAAGCTTTCTTT,CASSLVGQSKDTEAFF
TRBJ2-3,-,TRBV27,many,TGTGCCAGCAGTCTCACTGGGGGGGCAGGAGATACGCAGTATTTT,CASSLTGGAGDTQYF
TRBJ1-1,-,TRBV7-9,few,TGTGCCAGCAGCTTCCAAGGGGAGGGGAACACTGAAGCTTCCTTT,CASSFQGEGNTEASF
TRBJ1-2,-,TRBV4-2,-,TGTGCCAGCAGCCAATTGGTAGGATATGGCTACACCTTC,CASSQLVGYGYTF
TRBJ2-7,-,TRBV7-2,few,TGTGCCAGCAGCTTATCGGCTAGCGACGGTTACGAGCAGTACTTC,CASSLSASDGYEQYF
TRBJ2-7,TRBD2,TRBV20-1,-,TGCAGTGCCTCCATACTAGCGGGAGGCTCCCCTAACGAGCAGTACTTC,CSASILAGGSPNEQYF
TRBJ2-7,-,TRBV7-9,many,TGTGCCAGCGCCAGGGCGACGGGGTTCTCCTACGAGCAGTACTTC,CASARATGFSYEQYF
TRBJ1-2,-,TRBV28,many,TGTGCCAGCAGTTTTGAGTATGGCTACACCTTC,CASSFEYGYTF
TRBJ1-6,-,TRBV3-1,few,TGTGCCAGCAGCCAGGGAGGCAGGGATTCCAATTCACCCCTCCACTTT,CASSQGGRDSNSPLHF
TRBJ1-1,TRBD1,TRBV7-2,many,TGTGCCAGCAGCGTGGGACAGGGGGCAAGTGTGAACACTGAAGCTTTCTTT,CASSVGQGASVNTEAFF
TRBJ2-1,TRBD2,TRBV27,many,TGTGCCAGCAGTGTAAAACGACTAGCGGGAGGGAGTAGGGTCAATGAGCAGTTCTTC,CASSVKRLAGGSRVNEQFF
TRBJ1-2,-,TRBV28,few,TGTGCCAGCAGTTTTGGTCTGAGGGCCCCGGATGGCTACACCTTC,CASSFGLRAPDGYTF
TRBJ1-2,-,TRBV27,few,TGTGCCAGCAGGAGCCGGGAGCGTGGCTACACCTTC,CASRSRERGYTF
TRBJ2-7,-,TRBV5-1,many,TGCGCCAGCAGCTTTGGCCCGGGGAACTACGAGCAGTACTTC,CASSFGPGNYEQYF
TRBJ2-2,-,TRBV6-2/TRBV6-3,few,TGTGCCAGCAGTTACAATCTCAGGCATACGAACACCGGGGAGCTGTTTTTT,CASSYNLRHTNTGELFF
TRBJ2-2,-,TRBV27,many,TGTGCCAGCAGCATGCCGAAGAACACCGGGGAGCTGTTTTTT,CASSMPKNTGELFF
TRBJ2-7,TRBD2,TRBV27,few,TGTGCCAGCAGACCCCTAGCGGGCCGCTCCTACGAGCAGTACTTC,CASRPLAGRSYEQYF
TRBJ1-2,TRBD1,TRBV20-1,many,TGCAGTGCTAGCTCTGGGACAGTCCTCTATGGCTACACCTTC,CSASSGTVLYGYTF
TRBJ2-1,TRBD2,TRBV6-2/TRBV6-3,few,TGTGCCAGCATCCCAAAAGAGCGGGAGATTGGCGGTGAGCAGTTCTTC,CASIPKEREIGGEQFF
TRBJ2-1,TRBD2,TRBV13,-,TGTGCCAGCAGCCGGTTAGCGGGAGGGCCGGCCTACAATGAGCAGTTCTTC,CASSRLAGGPAYNEQFF
TRBJ2-7,-,TRBV5-8,-,TGTGCCAGCAGCTTGGTGTTTTTAGGCGAGCAGTACTTC,CASSLVFLGEQYF